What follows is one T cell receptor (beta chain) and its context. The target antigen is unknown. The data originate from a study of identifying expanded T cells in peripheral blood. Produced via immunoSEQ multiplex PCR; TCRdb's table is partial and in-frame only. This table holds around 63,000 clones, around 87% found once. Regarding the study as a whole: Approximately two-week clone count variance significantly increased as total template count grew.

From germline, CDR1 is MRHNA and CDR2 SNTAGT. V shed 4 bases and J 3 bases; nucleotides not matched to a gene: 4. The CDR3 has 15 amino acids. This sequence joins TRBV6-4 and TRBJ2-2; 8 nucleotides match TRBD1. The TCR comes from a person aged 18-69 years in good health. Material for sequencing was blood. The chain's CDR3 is CASSVETGDTGELFF. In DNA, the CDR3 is TGTGCCAGCAGTGTGGAGACAGGGGACACCGGGGAGCTGTTTTTT.